What follows describes a single T cell receptor (beta chain). As yet, its antigen is unknown. Germline V gene lookup returns CDR1 SGDLS and CDR2 YYNGEE. The CDR3 length is 16 residues. V lost 4 bases and J lost 5, with 18 bases in between. Sequencing was performed with immunoSEQ multiplex PCR; in TCRdb, only in-frame clones are kept and a portion is missing. The table records 35,000 to 40,000 clones, about 80% of them present only once. This sample stems from a study of T cells in localized non-small cell lung cancer. Overall study results and limits: The appearance of a median approximately 55 of the top 100 tumor clones was seen in adjacent lung. Compared with tumor, uninvolved adjacent lung displayed greater T cell clonality, ranking highest overall.

This specimen consisted of peripheral blood, obtained before any cancer treatment. The receptor was isolated from a male donor at least 60 years old with stage III squamous cell lung carcinoma. J is TRBJ2-2 and V is TRBV9; possible D gene TRBD1, 6 bases. CDR3 loop: CASSPQGHSATGELFF. As DNA, the CDR3 is TGTGCCAGCAGCCCCCAGGGACACTCCGCGACCGGGGAGCTGTTTTTT. Looking up the rest from reference TRBV9 and TRBJ2-2 gives the full variable domain: DSGVTQTPKHLITATGQRVTLRCSPRSGDLSVYWYQQSLDQGLQFLIQYYNGEERAKGNILERFSAQQFPDLHSELNLSSLELGDSALYFCASSPQGHSATGELFFGEGSRLTVL.